The 23 T cell receptor beta chains below come from one sample, sequenced in a study of blood T cell repertoires in COVID-19. Clones were read by immunoSEQ multiplex PCR, and TCRdb kept only the in-frame ones, dropping some. The repertoire has 200,000 or so clones, approximately 83% of them found once; the top ten carry around 7%. The sequencing sample was made of PBMCs or T cells enriched from blood (not recorded which). The origin of the receptors is a man aged 35 to 55 who had recovered from COVID-19.

The gene calls are TRBV5-1 and TRBJ1-1, with 7 bases fitting TRBD1. Germline-derived CDR1 and CDR2 are SGHRS and YFSETQ. Trimming took 3 bases from V and 0 from J; bases not matched to a gene: 5. The CDR3 has 15 amino acids. This chain's CDR3 is CASSSQQGMNTEAFF. CDR3 nucleotide sequence: TGCGCCAGCAGCTCCCAACAGGGGATGAACACTGAAGCTTTCTTT.

The genes are TRBV3-1 (or the pseudogene TRBV3-2) and TRBJ2-5, with unresolved D. V lost 4 bases and J lost 1, with 4 bases in between. Germline values: CDR1 LGHDT, CDR2 YNNKEL (reference sequence). This CDR3 has 12 amino acids. Here the CDR3 DNA reads TGTGCCAGCAGCCGACTCCAAGAGACCCAGTACTTC. It specifies CASSRLQETQYF.

This rearrangement joins TRBV18 to TRBJ2-3; the D is unclear. Germline CDR1 is KGHSH and CDR2 is LQKENI. V lost 2 bases to trimming and J lost 0 bases, with 6 bases between them. This CDR3 is built from 14 residues. CDR3 region: CASSPARSTDTQYF. Written as DNA, the CDR3 is TGTGCCAGCTCACCAGCCCGGAGCACAGATACGCAGTATTTT. Full variable domain (remainder filled in from reference TRBV18 and TRBJ2-3): NAGVMQNPRHLVRRRGQEARLRCSPMKGHSHVYWYRQLPEEGLKFMVYLQKENIIDESGMPKERFSAEFPKEGPSILRIQQVVRGDSAAYFCASSPARSTDTQYFGPGTRLTVL.

This clone was detected only once. The chain is built from TRBV5-1 and TRBJ2-6; D perhaps matches TRBD2 (5 bases). This CDR3 contains 16 residues. V was shortened by 0 bases and J by 0 bases, with 7 bases between the two germline ends. Germline V gene lookup returns CDR1 SGHRS and CDR2 YFSETQ. In DNA form, the CDR3 reads TGCGCCAGCAGCTTGGTGGGAGCCTCTGGGGCCAACGTCCTGACTTTC. Translating gives CASSLVGASGANVLTF.

V and J are TRBV6-1 and TRBJ2-7, with D perhaps matching TRBD1 (6 bases). The length of the CDR3 is 13 residues. Germline loops: CDR1 MNHNS, CDR2 SASEGT. V was trimmed by 5 bases and J by 5 bases, leaving 13 bases between them. CDR3 DNA sequence: TGTGCCAGCAGTCCAACAGGGTACGACGAGCAGTACTTC. Its protein is CASSPTGYDEQYF.

The CDR3 coding sequence is TGTGCCAGCAGTTTTGTATTGCCTAGCGGGGACACCGGGGAGCTGTTTTTT. Encoded protein: CASSFVLPSGDTGELFF. This chain connects TRBV28 to TRBJ2-2, with 9 bases lining up with TRBD2. CDR1 is MDHEN and CDR2 is SYDVKM in the germline V gene. The CDR3 is 17 amino acids. Losses at the gene ends were 3 bases for V and 3 bases for J; bases not matched to a gene: 8.

The J gene is TRBJ2-5, the V gene TRBV7-8; TRBD1 is a possible D gene (5 bases). Germline loops: CDR1 SGHVS, CDR2 FQNEAQ. The V and J ends lost 3 bases and 4 bases respectively, with 12 bases between them. The CDR3 consists of 14 residues. The CDR3 loop reads CASSFVGQGETQYF. The DNA of the CDR3 is TGTGCCAGCAGCTTTGTCGGGCAGGGAGAGACCCAGTACTTC.

The rearrangement uses TRBV28 and TRBJ2-7, with a possible D match to TRBD1 (6 bases). Between the trimmed V and J ends, which lost 1 base and 4 bases, there was a span of 14 bases. This CDR3 region has 15 residues. Germline-derived CDR1 and CDR2 are MDHEN and SYDVKM. The CDR3 region has the DNA TGTGCCAGCAGTTTATCATCACAGGGTTTGTACGAGCAGTACTTC. Translation gives CASSLSSQGLYEQYF.

This sequence joins TRBV29-1 and TRBJ2-7; TRBD1 might be the D (5 bases). V lost 4 bases and J lost 5, with 21 bases in between. CDR3 length equals 15 residues. Germline V lookup: CDR1 SQVTM, CDR2 ANQGSEA. For the CDR3, the DNA is TGCAGCGTTGTGGCAGGGCTTACCCCTGTAGACGAGCAGTACTTC. This gives the protein CSVVAGLTPVDEQYF.

This clone has only a few counts. V usage is TRBV4-2 and J usage is TRBJ2-3, with TRBD2 as a possible D gene (6 bases). V was shortened by 4 bases and J by 0 bases, with 23 bases between the two germline ends. Looked up from germline, CDR1 is LGHNA and CDR2 is YNFKEQ. CDR3 size: 19 residues. CDR3 bases: TGTGCCAGCAGCCCCTTAAATCTACTAGCAGATACTAGCACAGATACGCAGTATTTT. It specifies CASSPLNLLADTSTDTQYF.

This clone was counted between two and nine times. The V and J genes are TRBV27 and TRBJ2-5; the match to TRBD2 covers 13 bases. Per the germline V gene, CDR1 is MNHEY and CDR2 is SMNVEV (reference sequence). The V and J ends lost 4 bases and 5 bases, in that order; junction bases with no gene match: 7. This CDR3 has 16 amino acids. The CDR3 DNA follows: TGTGCCAGCAGTTCAGTACTGACTAGCGGGGGGGAGACCCAGTACTTC. This encodes CASSSVLTSGGETQYF.

The chain uses TRBV15 and TRBJ1-1; D gene uncertain. CDR1 is LNHNV and CDR2 is YYDKDF in the germline V gene (reference sequence). The CDR3 sequence is 14 residues long. The V end lost 5 bases, the J end lost 0 bases, and 10 bases lay between the germline ends. DNA for the CDR3: TGTGCCACCAGCCCGTCTTATATGAACACTGAAGCTTTCTTT. Its translation: CATSPSYMNTEAFF.

The chain employs TRBV5-1 and TRBJ1-4; the match to TRBD1 covers 7 bases. The germline V gene has CDR1 SGHRS and CDR2 YFSETQ. This CDR3 is 15 amino acids long. V lost 4 bases to trimming and J lost 4 bases; unmatched junction nucleotides: 7. CDR3 sequence (DNA): TGCGCCAGCAGCCGAATGGGACAGTTTAATGAAAAACTGTTTTTT. Its translation is CASSRMGQFNEKLFF. The whole variable domain, filled in from reference TRBV5-1 and TRBJ1-4, reads KAGVTQTPRYLIKTRGQQVTLSCSPISGHRSVSWYQQTPGQGLQFLFEYFSETQRNKGNFPGRFSGRQFSNSRSEMNVSTLELGDSALYLCASSRMGQFNEKLFFGSGTQLSVL.

The rearrangement links TRBV11-3 to TRBJ2-5; 13 bases agree with TRBD2. The trim removed 5 bases at V and 2 bases at J, leaving 5 bases unmatched. The CDR3 has 16 amino acids. Per germline, CDR1 SGHNT and CDR2 YENEEA. The CDR3 DNA sequence: TGTGCCAGCAGCCCGGGACTAGCGGGGTATCAAGAGACCCAGTACTTC. Residues: CASSPGLAGYQETQYF.

V and J are TRBV7-6 and TRBJ2-2; D is unclear. Looked up from germline, CDR1 is SGHVS and CDR2 is FNYEAQ. The CDR3 runs 15 residues. The ends were cut back, 1 base at V and 2 bases at J, with 8 bases in the middle. Here the CDR3 reads CASSLGSDNTGELFF. As DNA, the CDR3 is TGTGCCAGCAGCTTAGGGAGCGACAACACCGGGGAGCTGTTTTTT.

The chain is built from TRBV19 and TRBJ1-2; 9 bases agree with TRBD1. This CDR3 region has 15 residues. V was clipped by 5 bases and J by 9 bases; unmatched bases: 13. Germline CDR1 reads LNHDA; CDR2 reads SQIVND (reference sequence). CDR3 DNA sequence: TGTGCCAGTAGTCCTAATCCGGGACAGGGAGGAAGCTACACCTTC. As protein: CASSPNPGQGGSYTF.

The chain combines TRBV5-6 with TRBJ1-5; 7 bases map to TRBD1. Per germline, CDR1 SGHDT and CDR2 YYEEEE. J lost 0 bases, V lost 2 bases, and 11 bases had no gene match. CDR3 length: 18 residues. CDR3 protein: CASSLRRTGPDSNQPQHF. CDR3 in DNA: TGTGCCAGCAGCTTACGACGGACAGGTCCGGATAGCAATCAGCCCCAGCATTTT.

This sequence joins TRBV30 and TRBJ2-1, with a possible D match to TRBD2 (6 bases). Germline V gene data show CDR1 as GTSNPN and CDR2 as SVGIG (reference sequence). V was trimmed by 0 bases and J by 0 bases, leaving 12 bases between them. This CDR3 region has 16 residues. For the CDR3, the DNA is TGTGCCTGGAGTGTATTTTCCGGGAGCTCCTACAATGAGCAGTTCTTC. Translated, it gives CAWSVFSGSSYNEQFF. The full variable domain, rest sourced from reference TRBV30 and TRBJ2-1, is SQTIHQWPATLVQPVGSPLSLECTVEGTSNPNLYWYRQAAGRGLQLLFYSVGIGQISSEVPQNLSASRPQDRQFILSSKKLLLSDSGFYLCAWSVFSGSSYNEQFFGPGTRLTVL.

The chain has TRBV7-8 and TRBJ2-5, with TRBD1 identical over 11 bases. Losses at the gene ends were 5 bases for V and 7 bases for J; bases not matched to a gene: 3. Per the germline V gene, CDR1 is SGHVS and CDR2 is FQNEAQ. This CDR3 is built from 13 residues. Written as DNA, the CDR3 is TGTGCCAGCAGCCGCGGGACAGGGGGGACCCAGTACTTC. Residues: CASSRGTGGTQYF.

The genes are TRBV2 and TRBJ1-1; TRBD1 aligns across 8 bases. The length of the CDR3 is 14 residues. Germline assignment: CDR1 SNHLY and CDR2 FYNNEI. Trimming removed 5 bases from V and 10 bases from J; junction bases left unmatched: 12. The CDR3 DNA sequence: TGTGCCAGCAGTACCAGGGGGCCCAGCAAGGGAGCTTTCTTT. It yields the protein CASSTRGPSKGAFF.

This chain connects TRBV10-2 to TRBJ2-2; D perhaps matches TRBD2 (7 bases). Per germline, CDR1 WSHSY and CDR2 SAAADI. The CDR3 loop spans 14 amino acids. Trimming cost V 4 bases and J 4 bases, with 10 bases left between them. In DNA form, the CDR3 reads TGCGCCAGCAGTGTAGGGGGGGGCACCGGGGAGCTGTTTTTT. Protein: CASSVGGGTGELFF.

In its sample, this clone was seen a few times. V gene TRBV7-3 combines with J gene TRBJ1-1, with D possibly TRBD1 on 5 matching bases. V gave up 5 bases and J gave up 1 base, with 11 bases separating them. The germline V gene encodes CDR1 SGHTA and CDR2 FQGTGA. The CDR3 runs to 14 residues. CDR3 protein: CASSPGHTNTEAFF. The CDR3 DNA is TGTGCCAGCAGCCCAGGACACACGAACACTGAAGCTTTCTTT.

This chain joins TRBV5-1 and TRBJ1-1, with a weak D call TRBD1 (5 bases). CDR3 length equals 14 residues. Trimming cost V 0 bases and J 6 bases, with 12 bases left between them. In germline, CDR1 is SGHRS, CDR2 YFSETQ. CDR3 coding DNA: TGCGCCAGCAGCTTGGTAGGGGCGTCCGCTGAAGCTTTCTTT. It is translated as CASSLVGASAEAFF.